The next 32 T cell receptor beta chains were all read from a single sample in a study of T cells in pancreatic ductal adenocarcinoma. Surgery without prior neoadjuvant therapy was the treatment of the selected pancreatic ductal adenocarcinoma patients. The method was immunoSEQ multiplex PCR; TCRdb's version includes in-frame clones alone and lacks a portion of them. The data show roughly 16,000 clones, roughly 90% seen once. The sample comprised PBMCs. The origin of the receptors is a human donor with pancreatic ductal adenocarcinoma.

This sequence joins TRBV4-1 and TRBJ2-1, with TRBD2 matching 11 bases. Trimming removed 3 bases from V and 6 bases from J; junction bases left unmatched: 4. There are 15 residues in the CDR3. Germline CDR1 reads MGHRA; CDR2 reads YSYEKL. In DNA, the CDR3 is TGCGCCAGCAGCCACCCCGGACTAGCGGGCAATGAGCAGTTCTTC. It translates to CASSHPGLAGNEQFF.

This sequence joins TRBV7-2 and TRBJ1-1; 10 bases line up with TRBD1. The junction had 10 bases not matched to a gene; V was cut back by 1 base and J by 11 bases. CDR1 is SGHTA, CDR2 FQGNSA, per germline. The CDR3 is 15 amino acids. The CDR3 region is CASSLVGTGDLDAFF. In DNA, the CDR3 is TGTGCCAGCAGCTTAGTTGGGACAGGGGATTTGGATGCTTTCTTT.

V gene TRBV27 combines with J gene TRBJ1-2, with D possibly matching TRBD1 (5 bases). Trimming pared 6 bases from V and 4 bases from J, leaving 15 bases between. Germline CDR1 reads MNHEY; CDR2 reads SMNVEV (reference sequence). The CDR3 contains 14 residues. The CDR3 bases are TGTGCCAGCAGCTTAGATGCAGGGCTCTATGGCTACACCTTC. This gives the protein CASSLDAGLYGYTF.

This clone was counted once. The V and J genes are TRBV5-6 and TRBJ2-3; D is possibly TRBD2 (6 bases). This CDR3 region has 15 residues. The V end was cut by 0 bases, the J end by 10 bases, with 18 bases between. Germline loops: CDR1 SGHDT, CDR2 YYEEEE. CDR3 protein: CASSLEAGRRGAQYF. CDR3 coding DNA: TGTGCCAGCAGCTTGGAGGCGGGACGCCGCGGGGCGCAGTATTTT.

The chain uses TRBV14 and TRBJ2-5; 7 bases line up with TRBD1. V dropped 3 bases and J dropped 4; count of bases not matched to a gene: 5. This CDR3 has 14 amino acids. Looked up from germline, CDR1 is SGHDN and CDR2 is FVKESK. CDR3: CASSQTGLTETQYF. The CDR3 nucleotides are TGTGCCAGCAGCCAGACAGGGTTAACAGAGACCCAGTACTTC.

V usage is TRBV11-1 and J usage is TRBJ1-1; 10 bases map to TRBD1. Germline V CDR1 and CDR2: SGHAT, FQDESV (reference sequence). V lost 5 bases to trimming and J lost 3 bases; unmatched junction nucleotides: 9. This CDR3 region has 16 residues. CDR3 sequence reads: CASSRRIGQGDTEAFF. CDR3 DNA: TGTGCCAGCAGCCGTCGAATTGGACAGGGGGACACTGAAGCTTTCTTT.

This clone was counted a single time. The rearrangement links TRBV7-2 to TRBJ1-5; no reliable D call. V lost 5 bases, J lost 2 bases, and 10 bases lay in between. CDR3 size: 14 residues. The germline gives CDR1 SGHTA, CDR2 FQGNSA. The CDR3 region has the DNA TGTGCCAGCAGCCCGAACTTAGGCAATCAGCCCCAGCATTTT. Translating gives CASSPNLGNQPQHF. Full variable domain (outside the CDR3, taken from reference TRBV7-2 and TRBJ1-5): GAGVSQSPSNKVTEKGKDVELRCDPISGHTALYWYRQSLGQGLEFLIYFQGNSAPDKSGLPSDRFSAERTGGSVSTLTIQRTQQEDSAVYLCASSPNLGNQPQHFGDGTRLSIL.

The V and J genes are TRBV14 and TRBJ1-2; possible D gene TRBD1, 5 bases. The CDR3 loop spans 15 amino acids. Trimming stripped 2 bases from V and 4 bases from J, with 14 bases between. Germline V gene data show CDR1 as SGHDN and CDR2 as FVKESK. The CDR3 DNA is TGTGCCAGCAGCCAACTAGACAGTTACGGCTATGGCTACACCTTC. It encodes CASSQLDSYGYGYTF.

The chain couples TRBV6-1 to TRBJ1-6, with 7 bases fitting TRBD1. The CDR3 is made up of 13 amino acids. Germline CDR1 and CDR2: MNHNS and SASEGT. V dropped 2 bases and J dropped 10; count of bases not matched to a gene: 2. CDR3 loop: CASSEKGGSPLHF. For the CDR3, the DNA is TGTGCCAGCAGTGAAAAAGGGGGCTCACCCCTCCACTTT.

This chain's CDR3 is CASSAGGPKDTQYF. CDR3 in DNA: TGTGCCAGCAGCGCGGGGGGGCCTAAAGATACGCAGTATTTT. J is TRBJ2-3 and V is TRBV9; 8 positions agree with TRBD2. Germline CDR1 reads SGDLS; CDR2 reads YYNGEE. V lost 3 bases to trimming and J lost 5 bases; unmatched junction nucleotides: 5. This CDR3 comprises 14 residues.

The rearrangement joins TRBV9 to TRBJ2-7, with a tentative D call TRBD1 (6 bases). This CDR3 comprises 14 residues. V lost 4 bases to trimming and J lost 0 bases, with 11 bases between them. Germline V gene data show CDR1 as SGDLS and CDR2 as YYNGEE. The CDR3 is CASSLATGSYEQYF. DNA for the CDR3: TGTGCCAGCAGCCTGGCGACAGGCTCCTACGAGCAGTACTTC.

V gene TRBV18 combines with J gene TRBJ2-7; D may be TRBD2 (5 bases). Germline V lookup: CDR1 KGHSH, CDR2 LQKENI. This CDR3 comprises 13 residues. Trimming removed 3 bases at V and 7 bases at J, with 13 bases between. The CDR3 sequence is CASSPGLSKEQYF. In DNA form, the CDR3 reads TGTGCCAGCTCACCCGGACTTAGTAAGGAGCAGTACTTC.

This clone was observed a few times. V is TRBV5-4 and J is TRBJ2-7; D is possibly TRBD1 (6 bases). The CDR3 contains 13 residues. V lost 3 bases and J 0 bases, leaving 7 bases between the germline ends. The germline gives CDR1 SGHNT, CDR2 YYREEE (reference sequence). This chain's CDR3 is CASSSDSSYEQYF. Written as DNA, the CDR3 is TGTGCCAGCAGCTCGGACAGCTCCTACGAGCAGTACTTC. The full variable domain, with the rest looked up from reference TRBV5-4 and TRBJ2-7, is ETGVTQSPTHLIKTRGQQVTLRCSSQSGHNTVSWYQQALGQGPQFIFQYYREEENGRGNFPPRFSGLQFPNYSSELNVNALELDDSALYLCASSSDSSYEQYFGPGTRLTVT.

This rearrangement joins TRBV11-3 to TRBJ2-1; TRBD1 is a possible D gene (6 bases). The length of the CDR3 is 15 residues. Trimming took off 2 bases at V and 6 bases at J, with 14 bases between the two ends. Germline CDR1 SGHNT, CDR2 YENEEA. The CDR3 reads CASSLHSGQFNEQFF. The CDR3 DNA is TGTGCCAGCAGCTTACATTCGGGACAATTCAATGAGCAGTTCTTC.

The chain links TRBV9 to TRBJ2-3, with D possibly matching TRBD1 (6 bases). This CDR3 is 15 amino acids long. Germline V gives CDR1 SGDLS, CDR2 YYNGEE. V lost 0 bases and J 0 bases, leaving 8 bases between the germline ends. CDR3 sequence reads: CASSVGTASTDTQYF. The CDR3 DNA follows: TGTGCCAGCAGCGTAGGGACAGCTAGCACAGATACGCAGTATTTT. Combining the CDR3 with reference TRBV9 and TRBJ2-3 gives the whole variable domain DSGVTQTPKHLITATGQRVTLRCSPRSGDLSVYWYQQSLDQGLQFLIQYYNGEERAKGNILERFSAQQFPDLHSELNLSSLELGDSALYFCASSVGTASTDTQYFGPGTRLTVL.

This clone occurred a few times. The chain uses TRBV2 and TRBJ2-2; TRBD1 might be the D (5 bases). V shed 11 bases and J shed 2 bases, with 18 bases lying between them. CDR3 size: 15 residues. Per germline, CDR1 SNHLY and CDR2 FYNNEI. CDR3: CAARLDNRNTGELFF. The CDR3, as DNA: TGTGCCGCCAGGCTGGACAACCGTAACACCGGGGAGCTGTTTTTT.

The V and J genes are TRBV11-2 and TRBJ1-2; 10 nucleotides match TRBD1. V lost 5 bases to trimming and J lost 3 bases; unmatched junction nucleotides: 12. Looked up from germline, CDR1 is SGHAT and CDR2 is FQNNGV. The CDR3 is 17 amino acids. The CDR3 region has the DNA TGTGCCAGCAGCCGGTCCTCGGGACAGGGGCTAGACTATGGCTACACCTTC. This encodes CASSRSSGQGLDYGYTF.

The chain joins TRBV5-6 to TRBJ1-5; D possibly corresponds to TRBD1 (6 bases). This CDR3 spans 15 amino acids. Germline V gene sequence: CDR1 SGHDT, CDR2 YYEEEE. The V end lost 4 bases, the J end lost 2 bases, and 13 bases lay between the germline ends. The CDR3: CASSRGAQGNQPQHF. The CDR3 DNA reads as TGTGCCAGCAGCCGGGGGGCCCAGGGCAATCAGCCCCAGCATTTT.

V usage is TRBV20-1 and J usage is TRBJ1-2; D gene unclear. The CDR3 runs to 11 residues. V gave up 5 bases and J gave up 4 bases, with 8 bases separating them. Germline loops: CDR1 DFQATT, CDR2 SNEGSKA (reference sequence). The CDR3 nucleotides are TGCAGTGCTTCCGGGGTCTATGGCTACACCTTC. It specifies CSASGVYGYTF.

A single count supports this clone. This chain uses TRBV10-3 with TRBJ2-2; D perhaps matches TRBD2 (5 bases). Germline CDR1 reads ENHRY; CDR2 reads SYGVKD. V was clipped by 4 bases and J by 4 bases, with 10 bases between them. This CDR3 region has 14 residues. The CDR3 DNA follows: TGTGCCATCAGTGTGGCGGGTTCCACCGGGGAGCTGTTTTTT. Encoded protein: CAISVAGSTGELFF.

The J gene is TRBJ2-2, the V gene TRBV9, with D perhaps matching TRBD2 (6 bases). Per germline, CDR1 SGDLS and CDR2 YYNGEE. The CDR3 contains 15 residues. Trimming removed 3 bases from V and 2 bases from J, with 11 bases in between. The CDR3 loop reads CASSAPAGNTGELFF. The CDR3 DNA sequence: TGTGCCAGCAGCGCCCCTGCGGGAAACACCGGGGAGCTGTTTTTT.

The chain recombines TRBV11-3 with TRBJ2-7; 8 bases agree with TRBD1. Per the germline V gene, CDR1 is SGHNT and CDR2 is YENEEA. This CDR3 region has 16 residues. The trim removed 1 base at V and 0 bases at J, leaving 5 bases unmatched. The CDR3 nucleotides read TGTGCCAGCAGCTTAGCCGGGACAGGAAGCTCCTACGAGCAGTACTTC. It is translated as CASSLAGTGSSYEQYF.

V and J are TRBV19 and TRBJ2-3, with TRBD1 as a possible D gene (6 bases). The CDR3 loop spans 15 amino acids. The V gene lost 3 bases and the J gene lost 1 base, with 11 bases spanning the gap. Germline CDR1 is LNHDA and CDR2 is SQIVND (reference sequence). As DNA, the CDR3 is TGTGCCAGTAGTATCAGGAGACAGGGCACAGATACGCAGTATTTT. Its translation is CASSIRRQGTDTQYF.

The chain has TRBV19 and TRBJ1-5, with no clear D. This CDR3 has 14 amino acids. V dropped 10 bases and J dropped 2 bases, with 15 bases sitting between them. Germline values: CDR1 LNHDA, CDR2 SQIVND (reference sequence). As DNA, the CDR3 is TGTGCCACCGCGGGAAGTAAGGGCAATCAGCCCCAGCATTTT. This sequence encodes CATAGSKGNQPQHF.

This chain's CDR3 is CASRPGQESWEQYF. The CDR3 region has the DNA TGCGCCAGCAGACCGGGACAGGAGTCGTGGGAGCAGTACTTC. The J gene is TRBJ2-7, the V gene TRBV5-1; TRBD1 matches at 8 bases. J lost 7 bases, V lost 5 bases, and 11 bases had no gene match. Germline CDR1 SGHRS, CDR2 YFSETQ. This CDR3 region has 14 residues.

The chain uses TRBV4-1 and TRBJ2-6, with TRBD1 matching over 7 bases. Trimming removed 4 bases from V and 8 bases from J; junction bases left unmatched: 11. The germline CDR1 and CDR2 sequences are MGHRA and YSYEKL. This CDR3 has 16 residues. CDR3 amino acids: CASSPRTGESTNVLTF. For the CDR3, the DNA is TGCGCCAGCAGCCCCCGGACAGGCGAGTCGACCAACGTCCTGACTTTC.

V usage is TRBV19 and J usage is TRBJ1-4, with a tentative D call TRBD1 (6 bases). V gave up 8 bases and J gave up 0 bases, with 16 bases separating them. This CDR3 region has 16 residues. In germline, CDR1 is LNHDA, CDR2 SQIVND (reference sequence). The CDR3 DNA reads TGTGCCAGTCGAGCGGGGACAACGCCAACTAATGAAAAACTGTTTTTT. Its protein is CASRAGTTPTNEKLFF. Full variable domain (rest looked up from reference TRBV19 and TRBJ1-4): DGGITQSPKYLFRKEGQNVTLSCEQNLNHDAMYWYRQDPGQGLRLIYYSQIVNDFQKGDIAEGYSVSREKKESFPLTVTSAQKNPTAFYLCASRAGTTPTNEKLFFGSGTQLSVL.

CDR3 loop: CASSLPGGTGGGQPQHF. The CDR3 DNA sequence: TGTGCCAGCAGCTTACCGGGTGGTACAGGGGGCGGTCAGCCCCAGCATTTT. The chain is built from TRBV7-9 and TRBJ1-5, with 9 bases matching TRBD1. The V segment lost 2 bases and the J segment 6 bases; nucleotides outside the gene matches: 11. The CDR3 is 17 amino acids. Germline V gene lookup returns CDR1 SEHNR and CDR2 FQNEAQ (reference sequence).

This chain joins TRBV30 and TRBJ2-3, with 10 nucleotides matching TRBD2. The CDR3 is 16 amino acids. J lost 2 bases, V lost 3 bases, and 8 bases had no gene match. Germline V lookup: CDR1 GTSNPN, CDR2 SVGIG (reference sequence). In DNA form, the CDR3 reads TGTGCCTGGAGCCCCTTAGCGGGGGGCCACACAGATACGCAGTATTTT. As protein: CAWSPLAGGHTDTQYF.

The V call is TRBV5-1, the J call TRBJ1-2; 8 nucleotides match TRBD1. The J segment lost 6 bases and the V segment lost 0 bases, leaving 7 bases of the junction unmatched. The germline V gene has CDR1 SGHRS and CDR2 YFSETQ. The CDR3 sequence is 15 residues long. The CDR3 protein is CASSLGADRVNGYTF. The CDR3 DNA is TGCGCCAGCAGCTTGGGGGCGGACAGGGTAAATGGCTACACCTTC.

This chain connects TRBV2 to TRBJ2-3; TRBD1 might be the D (6 bases). Trimming pared 8 bases from V and 2 bases from J, leaving 14 bases between. Germline V gene sequence: CDR1 SNHLY, CDR2 FYNNEI. The CDR3 sequence is 14 residues long. CDR3 region: CASGAGASTDTQYF. CDR3 DNA sequence: TGTGCCAGCGGGGCAGGGGCTTCCACAGATACGCAGTATTTT.

The chain links TRBV4-2 to TRBJ2-1; 7 positions agree with TRBD1. The V segment lost 1 base and the J segment 3 bases; nucleotides outside the gene matches: 6. Germline V gene sequence: CDR1 LGHNA, CDR2 YNFKEQ. CDR3 length: 16 amino acids. The CDR3 spells CASSQGAGGFYNEQFF. In nucleotides, the CDR3 is TGTGCCAGCAGCCAAGGGGCAGGGGGATTCTACAATGAGCAGTTCTTC.